This entry describes one TCR beta chain. Its antigen is not identified. This entry comes from a study of early T cells in non-severe SARS-CoV-2 infection. Whole-study context: Chains stayed unpaired after sequencing of bulk RNA from unsorted whole blood.

The study, taken as a whole, reports: VDJdb-based matching was biased toward anti-spike CD8 responses and missed private and CD4 specificities.

Unique molecular identifiers were attached to individual cDNA molecules. A single record per CDR3 protein comes from TCRdb applying MiXCR to the 5' RACE reads. The table has around 26,000 distinct CDR3 sequences, roughly 4.1% seen once; the top ten hold 5% to 8%. The sequence was collected from an adult who was a healthcare worker with PCR-confirmed SARS-CoV-2 infection or an uninfected control (not recorded which). Sequencing input: whole blood.

This chain's CDR3 is CASSFRDRTYEQYF. Written as DNA, the CDR3 is TGTGCCAGCAGCTTCCGTGACAGGACCTACGAGCAGTACTTC. The chain employs TRBV7-9 and TRBJ2-7, with D possibly being TRBD1 (6 bases). This CDR3 spans 14 amino acids. The germline V gene encodes CDR1 SEHNR and CDR2 FQNEAQ (reference sequence). V gave up 3 bases and J gave up 2 bases, with 11 bases separating them.